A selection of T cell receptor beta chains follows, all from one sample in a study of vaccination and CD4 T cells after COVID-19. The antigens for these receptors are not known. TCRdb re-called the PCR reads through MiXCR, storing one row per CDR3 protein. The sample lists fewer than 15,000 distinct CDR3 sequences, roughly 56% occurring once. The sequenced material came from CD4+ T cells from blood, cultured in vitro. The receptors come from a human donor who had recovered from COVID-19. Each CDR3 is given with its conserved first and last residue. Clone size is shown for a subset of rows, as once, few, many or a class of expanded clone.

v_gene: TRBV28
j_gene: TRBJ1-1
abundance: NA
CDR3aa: CASSPRAGVYTEAFF

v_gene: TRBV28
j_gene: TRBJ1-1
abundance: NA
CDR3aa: CASSLHRSGTEAFF

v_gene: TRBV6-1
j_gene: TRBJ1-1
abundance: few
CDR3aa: CASRQGASDTEAFF

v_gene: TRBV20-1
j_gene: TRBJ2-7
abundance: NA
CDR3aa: CSARRAEVYEQYF

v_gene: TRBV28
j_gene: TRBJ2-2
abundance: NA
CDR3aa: CASSSHRGTGELFF

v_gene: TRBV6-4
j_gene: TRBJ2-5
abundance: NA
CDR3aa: CASSIPVQEQETQYF

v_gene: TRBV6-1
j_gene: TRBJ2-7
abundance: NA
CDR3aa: CASSGTSGLNGQYF

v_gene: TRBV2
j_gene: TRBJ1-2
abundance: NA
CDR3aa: CASSRDRGGYGYTF

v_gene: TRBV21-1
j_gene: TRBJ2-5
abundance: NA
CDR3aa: CASSKVELALETQYF

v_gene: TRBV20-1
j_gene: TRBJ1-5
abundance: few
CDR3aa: CSASPGTGGASNQPQHF

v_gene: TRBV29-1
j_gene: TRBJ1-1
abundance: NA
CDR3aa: CSIWTGVKAFF

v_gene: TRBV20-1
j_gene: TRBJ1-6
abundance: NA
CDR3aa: CSARDWDSNNSPLHF

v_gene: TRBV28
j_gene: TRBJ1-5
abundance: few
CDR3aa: CASSSAGGLYSNQPQHF

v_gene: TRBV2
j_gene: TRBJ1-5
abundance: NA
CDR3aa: CASSADGISNQPQHF

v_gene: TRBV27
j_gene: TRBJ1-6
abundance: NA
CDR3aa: CASSPDWRYSPLHF

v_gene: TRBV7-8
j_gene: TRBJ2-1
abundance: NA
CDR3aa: CASSLTADYNEQFF

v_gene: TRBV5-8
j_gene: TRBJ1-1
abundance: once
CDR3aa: CASSLWQGEGGTEAFF

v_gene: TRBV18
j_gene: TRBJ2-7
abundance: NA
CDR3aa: CASSLVESYEQYF

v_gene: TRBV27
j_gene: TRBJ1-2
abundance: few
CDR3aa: CASRRDRGRSYGYTF

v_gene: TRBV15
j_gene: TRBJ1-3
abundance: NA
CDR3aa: CATSREGLTDSGNTIYF

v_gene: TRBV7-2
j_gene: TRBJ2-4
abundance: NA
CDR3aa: CASSFRGSIQYF

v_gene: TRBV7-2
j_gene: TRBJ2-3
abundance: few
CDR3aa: CASSLGSGGNFGTDTQYF

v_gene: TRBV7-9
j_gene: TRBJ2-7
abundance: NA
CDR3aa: CASSLVFERLAGRYEQYF

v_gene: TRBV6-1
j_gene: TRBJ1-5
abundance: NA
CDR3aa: CASRTGGAGQPQHF

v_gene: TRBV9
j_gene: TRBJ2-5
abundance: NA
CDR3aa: CASSVAAGGGETQYF

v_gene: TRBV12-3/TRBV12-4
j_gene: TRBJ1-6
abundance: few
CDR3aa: CASRGDSSYNSPLHF

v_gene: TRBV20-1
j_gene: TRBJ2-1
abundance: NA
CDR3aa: CSAREGGLVYGEQFF